Presented here are 10 T cell receptor beta chains from one specimen sequenced in a study of identical twins. TCRdb re-called the 5' RACE reads through MiXCR, storing one row per CDR3 protein. The sample lists more than 400,000 distinct CDR3 sequences, about 16% occurring once. Another study also made use of these data, one on yellow fever vaccine responses in identical twins.

The sequenced material came from CD4+ T cells sorted from blood. These receptors came from a woman aged 18-29 years in good health.

This clonotype was observed a handful of times. The chain uses TRBV12-3 or TRBV12-4 and TRBJ2-2; TRBD1 matches 10 bases. Losses at the gene ends were 5 bases for V and 5 bases for J; bases not matched to a gene: 5. This CDR3 comprises 15 residues. CDR3 in DNA: TGTGCCAGCAGTCGGACAGGGGGACGTACCGGGGAGCTGTTTTTT. Translated: CASSRTGGRTGELFF.

This clonotype turned up a few times. The chain has TRBV5-1 and TRBJ1-5; weak D call: TRBD1 (6 bases). The CDR3 contains 14 residues. Trimming took 0 bases from V and 7 from J, leaving 11 bases between them. Per germline, CDR1 SGHRS and CDR2 YFSETQ. The CDR3 region has the DNA TGCGCCAGCAGCTTGGGACAACAGGGACAGCCCCAGCATTTT. It specifies CASSLGQQGQPQHF. Variable domain in full (rest from reference TRBV5-1 and TRBJ1-5): KAGVTQTPRYLIKTRGQQVTLSCSPISGHRSVSWYQQTPGQGLQFLFEYFSETQRNKGNFPGRFSGRQFSNSRSEMNVSTLELGDSALYLCASSLGQQGQPQHFGDGTRLSIL.

The chain combines TRBV3-1 with TRBJ2-3; D unresolved. Trimming took off 11 bases at V and 0 bases at J, with 18 bases between the two ends. CDR1 and CDR2 (germline): LGHDT, YNNKEL (reference sequence). The CDR3 totals 15 residues. CDR3 protein: CASTHSAESTDTQYF. The CDR3 coding sequence is TGTGCCTCCACCCATTCAGCAGAGAGCACAGATACGCAGTATTTT.

This clonotype was observed many times. The chain combines TRBV12-3 or TRBV12-4 with TRBJ2-3; D uncertain. There are 12 residues in the CDR3. Trimming left V 3 bases short and J 4 bases short, with 5 bases between. Here the CDR3 DNA reads TGTGCCAGCAGTTTCGGGCCAGATACGCAGTATTTT. Translated, it gives CASSFGPDTQYF.

This clonotype was counted a few times. The genes are TRBV5-1 and TRBJ2-1; 7 bases are a match to TRBD2. This CDR3 has 16 residues. CDR1 is SGHRS, CDR2 YFSETQ, per germline. Losses at the gene ends were 4 bases for V and 7 bases for J; bases not matched to a gene: 14. The CDR3 nucleotides read TGCGCCAGCAGCCTCTTGGCGGGAGTGGGATGGAATGAGCAGTTCTTC. Translating gives CASSLLAGVGWNEQFF.

This clonotype was recorded at least ten times. The chain combines TRBV6-5 with TRBJ2-3, with D possibly matching TRBD2 (6 bases). V shed 0 bases and J shed 1 base, with 8 bases lying between them. CDR1 MNHEY and CDR2 SVGAGI come from the germline V gene. This CDR3 region has 15 residues. CDR3 DNA: TGTGCCAGCAGTTACTCTAGCGGTGGCACAGATACGCAGTATTTT. Its translation: CASSYSSGGTDTQYF.

This clonotype was detected only a few times. The gene calls are TRBV28 and TRBJ2-7; D not resolved. The V end was cut by 4 bases, the J end by 3 bases, with 10 bases between. This CDR3 has 13 amino acids. Germline CDR1 MDHEN, CDR2 SYDVKM. CDR3 region: CASSSTPDYEQYV. The DNA for the CDR3 is TGTGCCAGCAGTTCCACGCCGGACTACGAGCAGTACGTC.

This clonotype has a handful of counts. V gene TRBV12-3 or TRBV12-4 combines with J gene TRBJ1-6; weak D call: TRBD1 (5 bases). Trimming took 6 bases from V and 4 from J, leaving 16 bases between them. CDR3 size: 16 residues. The CDR3 region has the DNA TGTGCCAGCAGCCCGGGGGGGTTGTCGTATAATTCACCCCTCCACTTT. Its translation is CASSPGGLSYNSPLHF.

This clonotype was seen a handful of times. The chain links TRBV12-3 or TRBV12-4 to TRBJ2-2; 7 bases agree with TRBD2. V gave up 7 bases and J gave up 2 bases; unmatched junction bases: 10. This CDR3 is built from 16 residues. DNA of the CDR3: TGTGCCAGCAACGACCGGGACTATTTAAACACCGGGGAGCTGTTTTTT. Amino acid sequence: CASNDRDYLNTGELFF.

The chain is built from TRBV9 and TRBJ2-1, with a weak D call TRBD2 (7 bases). The CDR3 length is 15 residues. Looked up from germline, CDR1 is SGDLS and CDR2 is YYNGEE. V was trimmed by 5 bases and J by 7 bases, leaving 19 bases between them. This CDR3 is CASSDRRGGGNEQFF. In DNA, the CDR3 is TGTGCCAGCAGTGATAGGAGGGGGGGAGGGAATGAGCAGTTCTTC.